This TCR beta chain was retrieved from a study of OX40 agonist ivuxolimab in advanced cancers. Data came from immunoSEQ multiplex PCR; TCRdb stores just in-frame clones and leaves some out. The profile shows approximately 82,000 clones, 88% of them singletons. The CDR3 totals 16 residues. Germline V lookup: CDR1 MDHEN, CDR2 SYDVKM. V was trimmed by 3 bases and J by 1 base, leaving 15 bases between them. Anyone with autoimmune disease history or systemic immunosuppression was excluded. This sequence originates from an adult with an advanced solid tumor such as melanoma, head and neck, liver or kidney cancer. The chain joins TRBV28 to TRBJ1-2; D is undetermined. The specimen was CD4+ or CD8+ T cells sorted from blood, collected in a trial of the OX40 agonist ivuxolimab. The CDR3 DNA reads as TGTGCCAGCAGTTTTGGATATGGCAAGGGTAACTATGGCTACACCTTC. Translated, it gives CASSFGYGKGNYGYTF.